A selection of T cell receptor beta chains follows, all from one sample in a study of radiotherapy plus CTLA-4 blockade in lung cancer. Sequencing used immunoSEQ multiplex PCR; TCRdb keeps in-frame clones, though not all of them. The sample contains approximately 49,000 clones, 85% of which appear only once. The sequences come from peripheral blood, collected from a patient treated with radiotherapy plus ipilimumab. Receptor source: a human donor with non-small cell lung cancer whose response to radiotherapy plus ipilimumab could not be evaluated. Each CDR3 is given with its conserved first and last residue. A D gene is named only where the DNA matches it firmly. Not all rows give a size; the values are once, few, many and, for expanded clones, a class.

V	J	D	size	DNA	CDR3
TRBV5-8	TRBJ2-3	.	once	TGTGCCAGCAGCCTGGACATTACAGGGATGGGCACAGATACGCAGTATTTT	CASSLDITGMGTDTQYF
TRBV19	TRBJ2-5	TRBD2	.	TGTGCCAGTAGTATCGGACTAGCCTTAGGGGAGACCCAGTACTTC	CASSIGLALGETQYF
TRBV11-2	TRBJ2-7	TRBD1	.	TGTGCCAGCAGCTCTCTCCGGCGGGACAGGGGACGCTCCTACGAGCAGTACTTC	CASSSLRRDRGRSYEQYF
TRBV7-2	TRBJ2-1	.	.	TGTGCCAGCAGCTTTACAGGGTCAACTGAGCAGTTCTTC	CASSFTGSTEQFF
TRBV28	TRBJ1-1	TRBD1	.	TGTGCCAGCAGTTCAAGACCCTGGACAGGGGACTACACTGAAGCTTTCTTT	CASSSRPWTGDYTEAFF
TRBV28	TRBJ2-1	TRBD1	.	TGTGCCAGCAGGCCGACAGGGCGGGATGAGCAGTTCTTC	CASRPTGRDEQFF
TRBV4-3	TRBJ1-4	.	few	TGCGCCAGCAGCCAAGAGTTGGTAGGGGTGAATGAAAAACTGTTTTTT	CASSQELVGVNEKLFF
TRBV15	TRBJ2-1	.	once	TGTGCCACCAGCAGAGATGGCGGGACAGTCTACAATGAGCAGTTCTTC	CATSRDGGTVYNEQFF
TRBV19	TRBJ2-7	.	.	TGTGCCAGTACTTACAGCCGCAGCTCCTACGAGCAGTACTTC	CASTYSRSSYEQYF
TRBV7-8	TRBJ1-4	.	.	TGTGCCAGCAGCTTAGCCTCGGGGAATGAAAAACTGTTTTTT	CASSLASGNEKLFF
TRBV4-2	TRBJ2-2	TRBD2	.	TGTGCCAGCAGCCAAGATGGGACTAGCCCCACCGGGGAGCTGTTTTTT	CASSQDGTSPTGELFF
TRBV28	TRBJ2-5	TRBD2	.	TGTGCCAGCAGCCAGCTAGCGGGAGGGTCCGAGACCCAGTACTTC	CASSQLAGGSETQYF
TRBV14	TRBJ1-6	.	.	TGTGCCAGCAGCCAAGTGTCGGGGGGTAATTCACCCCTCCACTTT	CASSQVSGGNSPLHF
TRBV14	TRBJ1-1	.	.	TGTGCCAGCAGCGACAGGTGGATCACTGAAGCTTTCTTT	CASSDRWITEAFF
TRBV7-3	TRBJ1-2	.	.	TGTGCCAGCAGCTCACAGGGAAGCGGCTACACCTTC	CASSSQGSGYTF
TRBV7-8	TRBJ1-1	TRBD1	.	TGTGCCAGCATACCTGGACAGGGGGTCACTGAAGCTTTCTTT	CASIPGQGVTEAFF
TRBV9	TRBJ1-1	.	.	TGTGCCAGCAGCGGAACAGGGATGAGCACTGAAGCTTTCTTT	CASSGTGMSTEAFF
TRBV7-2	TRBJ2-1	TRBD2	once	TGTGCCAGCAGCTTCCAGCGGGGTTACAATGAGCAGTTCTTC	CASSFQRGYNEQFF
TRBV30	TRBJ2-1	TRBD2	.	TGTGCCTGGAGCTACTTAGCGGGAGGACTTAAGCAGTTCTTC	CAWSYLAGGLKQFF
TRBV9	TRBJ1-2	.	once	TGTGCCAGCGGCGGGACACTTAACTATGGCTACACCTTC	CASGGTLNYGYTF
TRBV6-5	TRBJ1-1	.	few	TGTGCCAGCAGTTCGGCCCTTAAGGGGCCTGAAGCTTTCTTT	CASSSALKGPEAFF
TRBV15	TRBJ2-1	TRBD1	.	TGTGCCACCAGCAGACCGACAGGGTACAATGAGCAGTTCTTC	CATSRPTGYNEQFF
TRBV12-5	TRBJ2-5	TRBD2	.	TGTGCTAGTGGTTCCTCAGGGACTAGCGGGAGAATGGAGACCCAGTACTTC	CASGSSGTSGRMETQYF
TRBV9	TRBJ2-5	TRBD2	once	TGTGCCAGCAGCGCAGACGAGCGGGAGCTAGTATTTGAGACCCAGTACTTC	CASSADERELVFETQYF
TRBV4-1	TRBJ1-2	.	.	TGCGCCAGCAGCCAGGACAATCCAGGCACCTATGGCTACACCTTC	CASSQDNPGTYGYTF
TRBV13	TRBJ1-4	TRBD1	.	TGTGCCAGCAGCTTAGGACAGGGGAGTGTGGGTGAAAAACTGTTTTTT	CASSLGQGSVGEKLFF
TRBV28	TRBJ1-1	TRBD1	.	TGTGCCAGCAGCACCAGGGGGACAGTGGGTGAAGCTTTCTTT	CASSTRGTVGEAFF
TRBV11-2	TRBJ1-2	TRBD1	.	TGTGCCAGCAGCTCTTACTCCGACAGGGGCGGAGGCTACACCTTC	CASSSYSDRGGGYTF
TRBV29-1	TRBJ1-4	TRBD1	.	TGCAGCGTATCCCGACAGGGGGAAGTTGGTGAAAAACTGTTTTTT	CSVSRQGEVGEKLFF
TRBV2	TRBJ1-1	TRBD1	.	TGTGCCAGCAGACGGGGACAGGTTGAAGCTTTCTTT	CASRRGQVEAFF